This is a list of T cell receptor beta chains from one sample in a study of CD4+ T cells in melanoma. Assay used: immunoSEQ multiplex PCR; TCRdb lists only in-frame clones, some missing. This table has about 140,000 clones, roughly 91% appearing once. These receptors came from a human donor with melanoma. CDR3s include the opening cysteine and the closing phenylalanine or tryptophan. D genes are given only for firm matches. The size entry is marked missing in some rows and otherwise reads once, few, many or a size class.

j_gene | v_gene | abundance | d_gene | CDR3aa | CDR3nt
TRBJ2-4 | TRBV7-9 | NA | NA | CASSFGGAKNIQYF | TGTGCCAGCAGCTTCGGGGGAGCCAAAAACATTCAGTACTTC
TRBJ2-7 | TRBV15 | NA | NA | CATSRDLARVSSGRSYEQYF | TGTGCCACCAGCAGAGATCTAGCGAGAGTGAGCTCAGGGAGGTCCTACGAGCAGTACTTC
TRBJ1-3 | TRBV5-1 | NA | TRBD1 | CASSKGTGNRNTIYF | TGCGCCAGCAGCAAAGGGACAGGGAACAGAAACACCATATATTTT
TRBJ1-2 | TRBV15 | NA | NA | CATSRGGNYGYTF | TGTGCCACCAGCAGGGGGGGGAACTATGGCTACACCTTC
TRBJ2-1 | TRBV7-9 | NA | NA | CASSLSTYNEQFF | TGTGCCAGCAGCTTAAGTACCTACAATGAGCAGTTCTTC
TRBJ2-5 | TRBV18 | NA | NA | CASSPRQETQYF | TGTGCCAGCTCACCGCGCCAAGAGACCCAGTACTTC
TRBJ2-7 | TRBV5-5 | NA | NA | CASSLALSSFYEQYF | TGTGCCAGCAGCCTGGCGCTGTCTTCCTTTTACGAGCAGTACTTC
TRBJ2-7 | TRBV6-1 | NA | TRBD1 | CASTRILGQGYEQYF | TGTGCCAGCACCCGAATTCTAGGACAGGGCTACGAGCAGTACTTC
TRBJ1-5 | TRBV2 | NA | NA | CASSGNGGNQPQHF | TGTGCCAGCAGTGGAAACGGGGGTAATCAGCCCCAGCATTTT
TRBJ2-5 | TRBV7-9 | NA | NA | CASSASGAETQYF | TGTGCCAGCAGCGCCTCTGGGGCTGAGACCCAGTACTTC
TRBJ2-5 | TRBV7-7 | NA | NA | CASSLGTSPETQYF | TGTGCTAGCAGCTTAGGAACCTCACCGGAGACCCAGTACTTC
TRBJ2-2 | TRBV6-5 | NA | TRBD1 | CASRWDRGTGELFF | TGTGCCAGCAGGTGGGACAGGGGCACCGGGGAGCTGTTTTTT
TRBJ2-1 | TRBV27 | NA | TRBD1 | CASTRTGGNLWNEQFF | TGTGCCAGCACTAGGACAGGGGGCAATTTATGGAATGAGCAGTTCTTC
TRBJ1-5 | TRBV6-5 | once | NA | CASSSRVNQPQHF | TGTGCCAGCAGTTCCAGGGTCAATCAGCCCCAGCATTTT
TRBJ1-2 | TRBV14 | NA | NA | CASSQAMNYGYTF | TGTGCCAGCAGCCAGGCCATGAACTATGGCTACACCTTC
TRBJ1-1 | TRBV6-1 | NA | NA | CASSELERLNTEAFF | TGTGCCAGCAGTGAGTTGGAGCGATTGAACACTGAAGCTTTCTTT
TRBJ1-2 | TRBV5-6 | NA | NA | CASSTANYGYTF | TGTGCCAGCAGCACTGCTAACTATGGCTACACCTTC
TRBJ1-5 | TRBV5-1 | NA | NA | CASSLDGAGQPQHF | TGCGCCAGCAGCTTGGATGGGGCTGGTCAGCCCCAGCATTTT
TRBJ2-2 | TRBV6-1 | NA | NA | CASSNHAGLPTGRFF | TGTGCCAGCAGTAACCACGCAGGGCTCCCCACGGGTCGGTTTTTT
TRBJ2-3 | TRBV29-1 | NA | TRBD2 | CSAIWWDRSGAHTQYF | TGCAGCGCCATCTGGTGGGATCGCAGCGGGGCTCATACGCAGTATTTT
TRBJ1-1 | TRBV7-6 | NA | NA | CASSLGGGSDTEAFF | TGTGCCAGCAGCTTAGGGGGGGGGTCGGACACTGAAGCTTTCTTT
TRBJ2-3 | TRBV18 | NA | NA | CASSPKATSTDTQYF | TGTGCCAGCTCACCAAAGGCCACTAGCACAGATACGCAGTATTTT
TRBJ2-3 | TRBV11-2 | NA | NA | CASSSFKGPADTQYF | TGTGCCAGCAGCTCCTTCAAGGGGCCGGCAGATACGCAGTATTTT
TRBJ1-5 | TRBV19 | NA | NA | CASSIKGYSNQPQHF | TGTGCCAGTAGTATAAAAGGGTATAGCAATCAGCCCCAGCATTTT
TRBJ1-1 | TRBV19 | NA | NA | CASSFVGGDTEAFF | TGTGCCAGTAGTTTTGTGGGGGGAGACACTGAAGCTTTCTTT
TRBJ2-2 | TRBV7-9 | NA | NA | CASSLALGNTGELFF | TGTGCCAGCAGCTTAGCGTTGGGGAACACCGGGGAGCTGTTTTTT
TRBJ1-1 | TRBV11-2 | NA | NA | CASSSQLGPRTALNTEAFF | TGTGCCAGCAGCTCGCAGCTTGGGCCACGGACAGCTCTGAACACTGAAGCTTTCTTT
TRBJ1-2 | TRBV5-5 | NA | TRBD1 | CASSLAGTAANYGYTF | TGTGCCAGCAGCTTGGCCGGGACAGCGGCTAACTATGGCTACACCTTC
TRBJ1-5 | TRBV19 | NA | NA | CASSMGKGRYSNQPQHF | TGTGCCAGTAGTATGGGAAAGGGCCGATATAGCAATCAGCCCCAGCATTTT
TRBJ1-4 | TRBV2 | NA | TRBD1 | CASSKTGGWEKLFF | TGTGCCAGCAGTAAAACAGGGGGCTGGGAAAAACTGTTTTTT
TRBJ2-3 | TRBV2 | NA | NA | CASRMDNTDTQYF | TGTGCCAGCAGGATGGATAACACAGATACGCAGTATTTT
TRBJ1-2 | TRBV20-1 | NA | NA | CSAWGGYGYTF | TGCAGTGCTTGGGGGGGTTACGGCTACACCTTC
TRBJ1-1 | TRBV27 | NA | TRBD1 | CASSTSTGGAFF | TGTGCCAGCAGTACATCGACAGGGGGCGCTTTCTTT